This TCR beta chain was captured by sequencing in a study of radiotherapy plus CTLA-4 blockade in lung cancer. The method was immunoSEQ multiplex PCR; TCRdb's version includes in-frame clones alone and lacks a portion of them. Among about 25,000 clones listed, about three quarters were seen once. Germline values: CDR1 SGHNT, CDR2 YYREEE (reference sequence). The CDR3 consists of 14 residues. Trimming removed 0 bases from V and 2 bases from J, with 3 bases in between. Study-wide points: Radiotherapy plus ipilimumab was followed by expansion in blood of tumor-derived TCR clones.

Receiving focal radiation plus CTLA-4 blockade with ipilimumab were patients who had chemo-refractory metastatic non-small-cell lung cancer. This clone was seen a few times. Its antigen is unidentified. The rearrangement links TRBV5-4 to TRBJ2-6; D not resolved. The sequence came from a human donor with non-small cell lung cancer who had stable disease on radiotherapy plus ipilimumab. Source: peripheral blood, taken from a patient treated with radiotherapy plus ipilimumab. The CDR3 sequence: CASSLGPGANVLTF. CDR3 sequence (DNA): TGTGCCAGCAGCTTGGGACCTGGGGCCAACGTCCTGACTTTC.